This T cell receptor (beta chain) was captured by sequencing in a study of T and B cells in COVID-19 patients. Study-wide background: Blood was sampled from COVID-19 patients who were either actively infected or recovered. Recovered patients mostly had mild to moderate COVID-19 managed as outpatients.

About this clonotype itself: The antigen remains undetermined.

Multiplex PCR with BIOMED2 TRB-A/B primer pools amplified TRB rearrangements. TCRdb fed the multiplex PCR reads into MiXCR, producing one record per CDR3 protein. Counted here are around 8,700 distinct CDR3 sequences, about two fifths occurring once; the ten biggest clones make up 53%. The CDR3 contains 14 residues. V lost 1 base and J lost 7; bases outside the gene matches: 4. The germline V gene has CDR1 SGHRS and CDR2 YFSETQ. From blood, about 250-550 ng of genomic DNA served as TRB template. Study-wide results and caveats: Of under 2,500 TCR clusters found only in the recovered cohort, a few dozen had low generation probability.

V is TRBV5-1 and J is TRBJ1-4; 7 nucleotides match TRBD1. This TCR was recovered from a human donor with active COVID-19. Sample: blood. The CDR3 sequence is CASSLRGPGEKLFF. The CDR3 nucleotides read TGCGCCAGCAGCTTGAGGGGGCCGGGTGAAAAACTGTTTTTT.